Listed here are 6 T cell receptor beta chains from one sample, sequenced in a study of T cells after yellow fever vaccination. TCRdb independently ran MiXCR on the 5' RACE reads; one entry per CDR3 protein. The sample has 300,000 or so distinct CDR3 sequences; under 5% are singletons. The specimen comprised PBMCs, sampled 5 days after the yellow fever booster vaccination. The receptors were sampled from a young man who received the YFV17D yellow fever vaccine.

The V gene is TRBV18, the J gene TRBJ2-1, with 7 bases identical to TRBD1. The V and J ends lost 1 base and 7 bases, in that order; junction bases with no gene match: 13. CDR1 and CDR2 from the germline V gene are KGHSH and LQKENI. The CDR3 consists of 17 residues. The CDR3 DNA sequence: TGTGCCAGCTCACCACTCTCTCTGGGACAGTCCTCGAATGAGCAGTTCTTC. Translation: CASSPLSLGQSSNEQFF.

At least ten counts were recorded for this clonotype. V is TRBV4-3 and J is TRBJ2-3, with a weak D call TRBD1 (6 bases). The length of the CDR3 is 17 residues. CDR1 is LGHNA and CDR2 is YSLEER in the germline V gene. The V end lost 4 bases, the J end lost 0 bases, and 17 bases lay between the germline ends. CDR3 protein: CASSPDPDRASTDTQYF. The CDR3 region has the DNA TGCGCCAGCAGCCCCGACCCGGACAGAGCTAGCACAGATACGCAGTATTTT.

Here the CDR3 reads CASSQDPPGPRLRVRQIETQYF. The CDR3 nucleotides read TGCGCCAGCAGCCAAGATCCCCCGGGACCGCGATTACGTGTACGTCAAATAGAGACCCAGTACTTC. The chain recombines TRBV4-1 with TRBJ2-5; D tentatively fits TRBD1 or TRBD2 (5 bases each). Per the germline V gene, CDR1 is MGHRA and CDR2 is YSYEKL. The CDR3 is 22 residues long. Trimming removed 0 bases at V and 4 bases at J, with 33 bases between.

This clonotype was seen at least ten times. The gene calls are TRBV6-5 and TRBJ2-7, with D perhaps assigned TRBD1 or TRBD2 (5 bases each). Germline lookup yields CDR1 MNHEY and CDR2 SVGAGI. CDR3 length: 14 amino acids. V was cut by 8 bases and J by 6 bases, with 20 bases left in between. CDR3 loop: CASSRGQPWPEQYF. In DNA, the CDR3 is TGTGCCAGCTCCCGGGGCCAGCCCTGGCCCGAGCAGTACTTC.

This clonotype has a count of ten or more. The chain couples TRBV12-3 or TRBV12-4 to TRBJ2-5; unclear D gene. There are 12 residues in the CDR3. V lost 5 bases and J lost 1, with 5 bases in between. CDR3 DNA sequence: TGTGCCAGCAGTGGCCGCCAAGAGACCCAGTACTTC. Translated, it gives CASSGRQETQYF.

V gene TRBV12-3 or TRBV12-4 combines with J gene TRBJ2-1; a weak D match, TRBD1 (6 bases). Deletions cut 6 bases from V and 7 bases from J, with 13 bases between. The CDR3 is made up of 13 amino acids. CDR3 DNA: TGTGCCAGCAGCCGACAGGCCAGGAATGAGCAGTTCTTC. Its translation is CASSRQARNEQFF.